The rows below give T cell receptor beta chains drawn from one sample of a study of identical twins. TCRdb re-called the 5' RACE reads with MiXCR, one entry per CDR3 protein. The table lists 450,000 to 650,000 distinct CDR3 sequences, roughly 15% of them singletons. These data are also associated with another study on yellow fever vaccine responses in identical twins.

The sequenced sample consisted of CD4+ T cells sorted from blood. The receptors were sampled from a young woman in good health. The CDR3 runs from the conserved cysteine through the conserved F or W. D genes are given only for firm matches. Clone size is given for some rows only: seen once, a few or many times, or a class if the clone is expanded.

>16|TRBJ2-3|TRBD2|few|TRBV2
CASRSPSGSYTDTQYF
TGTGCCAGCAGGAGTCCTAGCGGGAGCTACACAGATACGCAGTATTTT
>14|TRBJ2-2|.|.|TRBV7-8
CASSFGSFPRELFF
TGTGCCAGCAGCTTTGGTAGTTTCCCCAGGGAGCTGTTTTTT
>15|TRBJ2-3|TRBD2|.|TRBV20-1
CSATQRGPNTDTQYF
TGCAGTGCGACCCAGCGGGGCCCCAACACAGATACGCAGTATTTT
>16|TRBJ2-5|.|.|TRBV5-1
CASSAVLSVDQETQYF
TGCGCCAGCAGCGCTGTACTATCGGTAGACCAAGAGACCCAGTACTTC
>15|TRBJ2-1|.|.|TRBV6-2/TRBV6-3
CASSYSMTSFDEQFF
TGTGCCAGCAGTTACTCGATGACTAGTTTCGATGAGCAGTTCTTC
>18|TRBJ2-3|TRBD2|few|TRBV11-1
CASSLSDLVGRVTDTQYF
TGTGCCAGCAGCTTATCCGACCTCGTTGGGAGGGTGACAGATACGCAGTATTTT
>16|TRBJ2-1|.|many|TRBV5-1
CASSLVGGLLYNEQFF
TGCGCCAGCAGCTTGGTCGGGGGGCTTTTATACAATGAGCAGTTCTTC
>16|TRBJ2-3|.|few|TRBV12-3/TRBV12-4
CASSYPGRLRADTQYF
TGTGCCAGCAGTTATCCGGGCCGCCTAAGGGCAGATACGCAGTATTTT
>16|TRBJ2-1|.|.|TRBV7-2
CASSLADQSSYNEQFF
TGTGCCAGCAGCTTAGCGGACCAGAGCTCCTACAATGAGCAGTTCTTC
>15|TRBJ1-2|TRBD1|.|TRBV12-3/TRBV12-4
CASSLDRGLSYGYTF
TGTGCCAGCAGTCTGGACAGGGGGTTATCATATGGCTACACCTTC
>15|TRBJ2-6|.|.|TRBV2
CASTKGTTGANVLTF
TGTGCCAGCACTAAAGGGACAACTGGGGCCAACGTCCTGACTTTC
>13|TRBJ1-1|.|few|TRBV11-2
CASSLRSGTEAFF
TGTGCCAGCAGCCTACGTTCTGGCACTGAAGCTTTCTTT
>14|TRBJ2-7|.|.|TRBV5-1
CASSLEGIRYEQYF
TGCGCCAGCAGCTTGGAAGGGATTAGATACGAGCAGTACTTC
>15|TRBJ2-1|.|few|TRBV5-1
CASSIRLANYNEQFF
TGCGCCAGCAGTATCCGACTGGCGAACTACAATGAGCAGTTCTTC
>14|TRBJ1-1|.|many|TRBV12-3/TRBV12-4
CASSSGTTGVKAFF
TGTGCCAGCAGTTCCGGGACCACAGGAGTGAAAGCTTTCTTT
>13|TRBJ1-6|TRBD1|.|TRBV5-1
CASSGTENSPLHF
TGCGCCAGCAGTGGGACAGAAAATTCACCCCTCCACTTT
>15|TRBJ2-1|.|few|TRBV12-3/TRBV12-4
CASRWDFSSYNEQFF
TGTGCCAGCAGGTGGGATTTCAGCTCCTACAATGAGCAGTTCTTC
>13|TRBJ2-5|.|.|TRBV10-3
CATWLQGQETQYF
TGTGCCACCTGGTTACAGGGACAAGAGACCCAGTACTTC
>13|TRBJ2-7|TRBD2|.|TRBV10-3
CAISTSALYEQYF
TGTGCCATCTCAACTAGCGCTCTCTACGAGCAGTACTTC
>14|TRBJ2-1|.|few|TRBV10-3
CAISERSSYNEQFF
TGTGCCATCAGTGAGCGCAGCTCCTACAATGAGCAGTTCTTC
>15|TRBJ2-3|TRBD2|few|TRBV19
CATRTSGQRTDTQYF
TGTGCCACCCGGACTAGCGGACAACGCACAGATACGCAGTATTTT
>13|TRBJ2-5|.|few|TRBV24-1
CATSSRVQETQYF
TGTGCCACCAGTAGTAGGGTTCAAGAGACCCAGTACTTC
>13|TRBJ1-2|TRBD1|few|TRBV5-5
CASSPLGQGGYTF
TGTGCCAGCAGCCCCTTGGGACAGGGTGGCTACACCTTC
>14|TRBJ2-5|TRBD1|.|TRBV20-1
CSARDRQGRETQYF
TGCAGTGCTAGAGACCGACAGGGGCGCGAGACCCAGTACTTC
>15|TRBJ1-5|.|.|TRBV20-1
CSARQANGGNQPQHF
TGCAGTGCTAGACAGGCGAACGGGGGTAATCAGCCCCAGCATTTT
>13|TRBJ2-5|.|few|TRBV7-8
CASGPDQQETQYF
TGTGCCAGCGGTCCGGACCAGCAAGAGACCCAGTACTTC
>11|TRBJ2-7|.|.|TRBV5-1
CASSSLNEQYF
TGCGCCAGCAGCTCGCTGAACGAGCAGTACTTC
>18|TRBJ2-5|.|few|TRBV6-5
CASSYGFGAATGPETQYF
TGTGCCAGCAGTTACGGCTTCGGGGCGGCAACAGGGCCAGAGACCCAGTACTTC
>17|TRBJ2-3|TRBD2|.|TRBV20-1
CSAEGLAGNLQTDTQYF
TGCAGTGCCGAGGGACTAGCGGGGAATCTTCAAACAGATACGCAGTATTTT
>16|TRBJ2-1|.|few|TRBV14
CASSQDTRGAGNEQFF
TGTGCCAGCAGCCAAGATACTCGGGGCGCGGGCAATGAGCAGTTCTTC
>17|TRBJ2-3|TRBD2|few|TRBV18
CASSPLKRETSTDTQYF
TGTGCCAGCTCACCACTGAAGCGGGAGACCAGCACAGATACGCAGTATTTT
>14|TRBJ2-7|.|.|TRBV19
CASSIGMGSYEQYF
TGTGCCAGTAGTATAGGGATGGGATCCTACGAGCAGTACTTC
>15|TRBJ2-3|.|few|TRBV12-3/TRBV12-4
CASSFRGSAADTQYF
TGTGCCAGCAGTTTTCGGGGTAGCGCTGCAGATACGCAGTATTTT
>14|TRBJ2-5|.|few|TRBV27
CASSSLTLERTQYF
TGTGCCAGCAGTTCTCTCACCTTAGAGCGAACCCAGTACTTC
>14|TRBJ1-4|.|.|TRBV6-1
CASSPGPVGEKLFF
TGTGCCAGCAGTCCTGGCCCCGTCGGGGAAAAACTGTTTTTT
>14|TRBJ1-1|.|many|TRBV20-1
CSASEVGGNTEAFF
TGCAGTGCCTCAGAGGTAGGGGGGAACACTGAAGCTTTCTTT
>13|TRBJ1-5|.|.|TRBV3-1
CASSTSTGQPQHF
TGTGCCAGCAGCACATCGACAGGTCAGCCCCAGCATTTT
>14|TRBJ2-1|TRBD1|many|TRBV10-3
CAIRGTGAKDEQFF
TGTGCCATCAGGGGGACAGGGGCAAAAGATGAGCAGTTCTTC
>16|TRBJ2-3|TRBD2|few|TRBV12-3/TRBV12-4
CASRSGLAGVTDTQYF
TGTGCCAGCAGATCGGGACTAGCGGGAGTTACAGATACGCAGTATTTT
>16|TRBJ1-2|TRBD1|.|TRBV3-1
CASSQADRAENYGYTF
TGTGCCAGCAGCCAAGCAGACAGGGCGGAAAACTATGGCTACACCTTC
>16|TRBJ2-1|.|few|TRBV7-9
CASSLGNYRVGNEQFF
TGTGCCAGCAGCTTAGGAAACTACAGGGTAGGGAATGAGCAGTTCTTC
>16|TRBJ2-3|TRBD2|few|TRBV7-2
CASSLDSGRAQYTQYF
TGTGCCAGCAGCTTAGATAGCGGGAGGGCCCAATATACGCAGTATTTT
>16|TRBJ1-2|.|few|TRBV5-1
CASSLAGLKRDYGYTF
TGCGCCAGCAGCTTAGCCGGGCTCAAAAGGGACTATGGCTACACCTTC
>14|TRBJ1-2|.|few|TRBV5-5
CASSLAGGVTVYTF
TGTGCCAGCAGCTTGGCGGGAGGGGTGACGGTCTACACCTTC
>15|TRBJ1-6|.|.|TRBV7-8
CANSLVGQAMSPLHF
TGTGCCAACAGCTTAGTTGGGCAGGCGATGAGTCCCCTCCACTTT
>17|TRBJ2-2|.|few|TRBV11-3
CASSLFAMDANTGELFF
TGTGCCAGCAGCTTATTTGCCATGGACGCGAACACCGGGGAGCTGTTTTTT